This TCR beta chain was found in a study of blood T cell repertoires in COVID-19. Study details: Spain, Italy and the United States supplied samples that represented acute and convalescent COVID-19. From T cells, B-cell-depleted T cells, or PBMCs came the material, which was cDNA or gDNA.

The authors' processing: Using reference gene primer amplification, nucleated cell counts were estimated. Sequencing used immunoSEQ multiplex PCR; TCRdb keeps in-frame clones, though not all of them. V and J calls plus clone size are reproduced from that table; the DNA served to infer D and trimming. Of about 310,000 clones detected, around nine tenths appear once; the ten largest clones hold 1%. Germline values: CDR1 KGHSH, CDR2 LQKENI. J was trimmed by 0 bases and V by 3 bases; bases with no gene match: 4. The CDR3 sequence is 15 residues long. The chain recombines TRBV18 with TRBJ1-2; 7 bases map to TRBD1. Sequenced sample: peripheral blood. The sequence derives from a man in his fifties or sixties with active or convalescent COVID-19. As DNA, the CDR3 is TGTGCCAGCTCACCCGGGACAGATCCTAACTATGGCTACACCTTC. This encodes CASSPGTDPNYGYTF.